The present T cell receptor beta chain was sequenced within a study of blood T cell repertoires in COVID-19. Study-wide context: The United States, Italy and Spain supplied acute and convalescent COVID-19 samples.

With 4 bases clipped from V and 8 bases from J, the junction kept 9 bases outside the gene matches. Looked up from germline, CDR1 is SGHTA and CDR2 is FQGNSA. This CDR3 spans 15 amino acids. Cohort allocation depended upon clinical history that participants reported. The data were produced by immunoSEQ multiplex PCR, yet TCRdb's version contains in-frame clones alone and is incomplete. The sample carries 200,000 to 250,000 clones, 82% recorded once. The specimen sequenced was PBMCs or T cells enriched from blood (not recorded which). The chain recombines TRBV7-2 with TRBJ1-4, with 8 bases aligning to TRBD1. The receptor was isolated from a woman in her fifties or sixties who had recovered from COVID-19. Written as DNA, the CDR3 is TGTGCCAGCAGCTCCCAGGACAGGGAGGGCGAAAAACTGTTTTTT. It specifies CASSSQDREGEKLFF.